This T cell receptor (beta chain) was found in a study of identical twins. Findings and caveats of the study: Where out-of-frame alpha sequences were twin-shared, they showed excess low generation probability. With monozygotic twins, out-of-frame TCR alpha sharing exceeded what models estimated.

A universal primer site arose from template switching, and cDNA bore unique molecular identifiers. From the 5' RACE reads, TCRdb called clonotypes with MiXCR, one entry per CDR3 protein. The sample includes about 1.7 million distinct CDR3 sequences, about 31% seen only once; the top ten take less than 0.35%. Each donor (without exception) was a healthy Caucasian. Germline assignment: CDR1 MDHEN and CDR2 SYDVKM. The CDR3 extends over 16 amino acids. This clonotype was observed once. Its antigen is unidentified. The chain joins TRBV28 to TRBJ2-4, with a weak D call TRBD2 (6 bases). The better agreement between TRBJ2-7 and the DNA end casts doubt on the J call. The sequence was collected from a newborn girl in good health. Material: cord blood. The CDR3 nucleotides read TGTGCCAGCAGCTCATCGGGGGAAGGGTGGAGCTACGAGCAGTACTTC. This encodes CASSSSGEGWSYEQYF.